This is a list of T cell receptor beta chains from one sample in a study of T cell responses to AZD1222 COVID-19 vaccine. Libraries were prepared by immunoSEQ multiplex PCR; TCRdb keeps only in-frame clonotypes and omits some of them. Seen here are under 150,000 clones, 85% to 95% observed once, and the top ten hold about 5%. The sequenced sample was peripheral blood, obtained on day 0 of AZD1222 vaccination. These TCRs come from an adult in good health. Each CDR3 is given with its conserved first and last residue. D genes are given only for firm matches. Not every row has a clone size; where given, it reads once, few, many or a size class.

.	TRBV2	.	TRBJ2-2	TGTGCCAGCAGTGAAACAGGGATTGGCGGGGAGCTGTTTTTT	CASSETGIGGELFF
TRBD1	TRBV9	.	TRBJ1-6	TGTGCCAGCAGCAGACAGGGGAGCTCCTATAATTCACCCCTCCACTTT	CASSRQGSSYNSPLHF
.	TRBV6-1	.	TRBJ1-5	TGTGCCAGCAGTGAAGTAGTGGCAGGGCATCAGCCCCAGCATTTT	CASSEVVAGHQPQHF
.	TRBV19	once	TRBJ1-1	TGTGCCAGTAGTACGAGGGGATGGAACACTGAAGCTTTCTTT	CASSTRGWNTEAFF
.	TRBV10-2	.	TRBJ2-7	TGCGCCAGTCGGGACGCCGGCTACGAGCAGTACTTC	CASRDAGYEQYF
.	TRBV5-6	.	TRBJ2-7	TGTGCCAGCACTTGGCGGCCCTCCTACGAGCAGTACTTC	CASTWRPSYEQYF
TRBD1	TRBV19	.	TRBJ1-5	TGTGCCAGCTCCCCCGACAGGGAAAGGCCCCAGCATTTT	CASSPDRERPQHF
.	TRBV5-4	.	TRBJ2-3	TGTGCCAGCAGCCTCGCAGATACGCAGTATTTT	CASSLADTQYF
.	TRBV7-9	few	TRBJ1-5	TGTGCCAGCAGCTTGGGAAGGGGCAATCAGCCCCAGCATTTT	CASSLGRGNQPQHF
TRBD1	TRBV10-3	.	TRBJ1-5	TGTGCCACCAAGTTCGGACAGGGCAATCAGCCCCAGCATTTT	CATKFGQGNQPQHF
.	TRBV6-5	.	TRBJ1-1	TGTGCCAGCAGTTACGTTCCCTTCGCGAACACTGAAGCTTTCTTT	CASSYVPFANTEAFF
.	TRBV19	.	TRBJ1-5	TGTGCCAGTAGTATGGAGGCGGTTAATCAGCCCCAGCATTTT	CASSMEAVNQPQHF
.	TRBV27	.	TRBJ1-3	TGTGCCAGCAGCCCCAGCTCTGGAAACACCATATATTTT	CASSPSSGNTIYF
TRBD1	TRBV5-1	.	TRBJ1-1	TGCGCCAGCAGCTTATACGGGACAGCGAACACTGAAGCTTTCTTT	CASSLYGTANTEAFF
TRBD1	TRBV5-5	.	TRBJ1-1	TGTGCCAGCAGCTCCACGTCGGGACAGGGGGCGCGGACTGAAGCTTTCTTT	CASSSTSGQGARTEAFF
TRBD2	TRBV27	.	TRBJ2-2	TGTGCCAGCAGTACATACTATCTAGCGGGGAAGAACACCGGGGAGCTGTTTTTT	CASSTYYLAGKNTGELFF
.	TRBV11-2	.	TRBJ1-1	TGTGCCAGCAGTCATCCCGGGGTTCCTCTAGCTTTCTTT	CASSHPGVPLAFF
.	TRBV29-1	.	TRBJ2-5	TGCAGCGTTTACAGGTTAGAGACCCAGTACTTC	CSVYRLETQYF
TRBD1	TRBV5-4	.	TRBJ2-5	TGTGCCAGCAGCCTGACAGGGATAGAGACCCAGTACTTC	CASSLTGIETQYF
.	TRBV19	once	TRBJ2-3	TGTGCCAGTAATAGGAGAAGGGGGGCTACAGATACGCAGTATTTT	CASNRRRGATDTQYF
.	TRBV5-5	.	TRBJ2-2	TGTGCCAGCAGCATCCGGACCGGGATCTCCACCGGGGAGCTGTTTTTT	CASSIRTGISTGELFF
TRBD1	TRBV4-3	.	TRBJ2-7	TGCGCCAGCAGCCAGGGGGACAGGGTTTCCCACTACGAGCAGTACTTC	CASSQGDRVSHYEQYF
TRBD2	TRBV6-2/TRBV6-3	.	TRBJ2-7	TGTGCCAGCAGCCGTAGCGGGAGGGGGACCTACGAGCAGTACTTC	CASSRSGRGTYEQYF
.	TRBV6-2/TRBV6-3	.	TRBJ2-7	TGTGCCAGCAGCTACTCGACAGGCACCTACGAGCAGTACTTC	CASSYSTGTYEQYF
TRBD2	TRBV19	.	TRBJ2-7	TGTGCCAGTAGTATAGCAGTAAAACAAACTAGCGGGAGACACGAGCAGTACTTC	CASSIAVKQTSGRHEQYF
TRBD1	TRBV7-2	.	TRBJ1-4	TGTGCCAGCAGCTTAGTTTCGGCGGGCAGGGGGCGGGAAAAACTGTTTTTT	CASSLVSAGRGREKLFF
TRBD2	TRBV9	.	TRBJ2-3	TGTGCCAGCAGCGTCACTAGCGGGGGGGCCTCAGATACGCAGTATTTT	CASSVTSGGASDTQYF
.	TRBV7-9	.	TRBJ1-2	TGTGCCAGCAGCTTATCGGACAGTAACTATGGCTACACCTTC	CASSLSDSNYGYTF
TRBD2	TRBV9	once	TRBJ2-7	TGTGCCAGCAGCGTAGGGCCAGCGGGGGGGCTTGAGCAGTACTTC	CASSVGPAGGLEQYF
TRBD1	TRBV7-3	.	TRBJ2-7	TGTGCCAGCAGCCCCCAAGGCGGGACAGGGCTCGAGCAGTACTTC	CASSPQGGTGLEQYF
TRBD1	TRBV6-5	.	TRBJ1-4	TGTGCCAGCAGTTACCGAGGACAGGGCAATAATGAAAAACTGTTTTTT	CASSYRGQGNNEKLFF
.	TRBV6-6	.	TRBJ2-2	TGTGCCAGCACCAATGCCAGGGGTTCAACCGGGGAGCTGTTTTTT	CASTNARGSTGELFF
TRBD1	TRBV6-2/TRBV6-3	.	TRBJ1-5	TGTGCCAGCAGTCTCGCCAGGGGGCGCGGAAGCATTTCCAAGGGGGCGCGGAAGCATTTT	CASSLARGRGSISKGARKHF
TRBD2	TRBV7-3	.	TRBJ2-3	TGTGCCAGCAGCTTCCTCGGGGGGAGCACAGATACGCAGTATTTT	CASSFLGGSTDTQYF
TRBD1	TRBV6-5	once	TRBJ1-1	TGTGCCAGCAGTCGGACAGGGGTGAACACTGAAGCTTTCTTT	CASSRTGVNTEAFF
TRBD1	TRBV5-1	once	TRBJ1-5	TGCGCCAGCAGCTACAGACAGGGCGCCGACCAGCCCCAGCATTTT	CASSYRQGADQPQHF
.	TRBV7-9	few	TRBJ1-3	TGTGCCAGCAGCAAAGACGGCTCTGGAAACACCATATATTTT	CASSKDGSGNTIYF
.	TRBV7-9	.	TRBJ1-2	TGTGCCAGCAGCTTAGCGCAGGGAGTCCCCTATGGCTACACCTTC	CASSLAQGVPYGYTF
.	TRBV6-4	once	TRBJ2-6	TGTGCCAGCAGTTTGGCCCCGGGGGCTGGGGCCAACGTCCTGACTTTC	CASSLAPGAGANVLTF
.	TRBV5-1	.	TRBJ2-7	TGCGCCAGCAGCTTCGACAGGTACGAGCAGTACTTC	CASSFDRYEQYF
.	TRBV25-1	once	TRBJ1-1	TGTGCCAGCATGTACGGGAAGAACACTGAAGCTTTCTTT	CASMYGKNTEAFF
.	TRBV14	.	TRBJ2-3	TGTGCCAGCAGCCCCTGGTTACAGGTCGAGATAGGAGATACGCAGTATTTT	CASSPWLQVEIGDTQYF
.	TRBV7-2	.	TRBJ2-1	TGTGCCAGCAGCTTAAGACTGAACAATGAGCAGTTCTTC	CASSLRLNNEQFF
.	TRBV11-1	.	TRBJ2-1	TGTGCCAGCAGCTTCCTACTTGGCTCCGAGCAGTTCTTC	CASSFLLGSEQFF
TRBD2	TRBV7-2	.	TRBJ2-7	TGTGCCAGCAGCTTGCGGACCCTGGGGCTAGCGGACTACGAGCAGTACTTC	CASSLRTLGLADYEQYF
.	TRBV6-5	.	TRBJ1-1	TGTGCCAGCACCACCGCGGGGTCGAACACTGAAGCTTTCTTT	CASTTAGSNTEAFF
TRBD1	TRBV18	.	TRBJ2-5	TGTGCCAGCTCACTCCAGGGGGCCGGAGTAGAGACCCAGTACTTC	CASSLQGAGVETQYF
TRBD2	TRBV7-2	.	TRBJ2-3	TGTGCCAGCAGCCCGGGACTAGATTTAACAGATACGCAGTATTTT	CASSPGLDLTDTQYF
TRBD1	TRBV5-6	.	TRBJ1-6	TGTGCCAGCAGCCCGGGACAGGGCAATAGGAATTCACCCCTCCACTTT	CASSPGQGNRNSPLHF
TRBD1	TRBV5-1	few	TRBJ1-5	TGCGCCAGCAGCCCCCGGACAGGGGAAAATCAGCCCCAGCATTTT	CASSPRTGENQPQHF
.	TRBV9	.	TRBJ2-1	TGTGCCAGCAGCGTAGTAACGAACTACAATGAGCAGTTCTTC	CASSVVTNYNEQFF
.	TRBV18	.	TRBJ1-4	TGTGCCAGCTCACCTAGGACCCTGAATGAAAAACTGTTTTTT	CASSPRTLNEKLFF
.	TRBV4-3	.	TRBJ1-5	TGCGCCAGCAGCCAAGGTCTGGCGAGCAATCAGCCCCAGCATTTT	CASSQGLASNQPQHF
.	TRBV18	many	TRBJ1-3	TGTGCCAGCTCACCACTAGCAGGGACTGGAAACACCATATATTTT	CASSPLAGTGNTIYF
.	TRBV3-1/TRBV3-2	.	TRBJ2-7	TGTGCCAGCAGCCAACCGAACTTCGGAGGGTATAACGAGCAGTACTTC	CASSQPNFGGYNEQYF